What follows is one TCR beta chain and its context. Antigen unknown. This sample stems from a study of cytomegalovirus exposure and HLA in healthy donors. Study findings and constraints: The HLA-A and HLA-B alleles of most subjects were reportedly predicted accurately from TCR beta sequences. Associated with cytomegalovirus, according to the listing, were around 160 TCR beta chains. For TCR beta chains, V- and J-gene trimming was later linked to a missense DCLRE1C variant.

PCR was performed using 60 Vbeta and 13 Jbeta primers. Profiled with immunoSEQ multiplex PCR; TCRdb holds only in-frame clones, not every one. Its table lists roughly 150,000 clones. The CDR3 is made up of 13 amino acids. Germline CDR1 SGHRS, CDR2 YFSETQ. J was trimmed by 3 bases and V by 4 bases; bases with no gene match: 3. This chain joins TRBV5-1 and TRBJ2-5; TRBD1 matches at 7 bases. Material: PBMCs. This receptor was taken from a woman aged 50 to 65 in good health and CMV-seronegative. The CDR3 loop reads CASSPGQEETQYF. CDR3 DNA: TGCGCCAGCAGCCCCGGACAGGAAGAGACCCAGTACTTC.